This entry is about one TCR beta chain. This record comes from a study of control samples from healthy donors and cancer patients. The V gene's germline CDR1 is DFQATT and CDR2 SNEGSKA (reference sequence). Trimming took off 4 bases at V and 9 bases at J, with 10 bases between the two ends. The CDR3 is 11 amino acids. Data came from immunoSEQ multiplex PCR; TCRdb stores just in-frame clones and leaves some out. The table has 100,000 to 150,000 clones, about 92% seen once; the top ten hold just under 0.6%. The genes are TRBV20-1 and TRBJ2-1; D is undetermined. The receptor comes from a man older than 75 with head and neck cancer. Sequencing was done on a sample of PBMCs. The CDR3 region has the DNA TGCAGTGCTACCACCCCTCTTGAGCAGTTCTTC. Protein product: CSATTPLEQFF.